The rows below give T cell receptor beta chains drawn from one sample of a study of persistence of HIV-infected CD4 T cells. What these receptors recognize is not known. Data came from immunoSEQ multiplex PCR; TCRdb stores just in-frame clones and leaves some out. The sample carries approximately 46,000 clones, approximately 90% recorded once. The source was CD4+ T cells sorted from PBMCs after roughly 18-hour stimulation, collected from a patient who received antiretroviral therapy. Receptors were obtained from an adult woman with HIV who was CMV-seropositive. The CDR3 runs from the conserved cysteine through the conserved F or W. A D gene is named only where the DNA matches it firmly. Size values are once, few and many counts, or a class for expanded clones, and some rows have none.

d_gene: TRBD1; abundance: few; v_gene: TRBV27; j_gene: TRBJ1-6; CDR3nt: TGTGCCAGCAGGCGACGGGGGGGACAGGGTAATTCACCCCTCCACTTT; CDR3aa: CASRRRGGQGNSPLHF
d_gene: TRBD1; abundance: -; v_gene: TRBV2; j_gene: TRBJ1-1; CDR3nt: TGTGCCAGCAAGGGGGACAGGACGCCCAGTGTGGGGACTGAAGCTTTCTTT; CDR3aa: CASKGDRTPSVGTEAFF
d_gene: -; abundance: -; v_gene: TRBV5-1; j_gene: TRBJ1-3; CDR3nt: TGCGCCAGCAGCGCCGGGACAAACCGAAACACCATATATTTT; CDR3aa: CASSAGTNRNTIYF
d_gene: -; abundance: -; v_gene: TRBV6-5; j_gene: TRBJ2-7; CDR3nt: TGTGCCAGCAGCAGGACAACCTACGAGCAGTACTTC; CDR3aa: CASSRTTYEQYF
d_gene: TRBD1; abundance: -; v_gene: TRBV18; j_gene: TRBJ2-7; CDR3nt: TGTGCCAGCGCCACCGGGACAGGGGAGCTGTCGTACTTC; CDR3aa: CASATGTGELSYF
d_gene: TRBD1; abundance: -; v_gene: TRBV29-1; j_gene: TRBJ1-1; CDR3nt: TGCAGCGTTTACAGGGGTTTAGCTGAAGCTTTCTTT; CDR3aa: CSVYRGLAEAFF
d_gene: -; abundance: -; v_gene: TRBV27; j_gene: TRBJ1-1; CDR3nt: TGTGCCAGCAGTTTATCGAAGGGCAACACTGAAGCTTTCTTT; CDR3aa: CASSLSKGNTEAFF
d_gene: -; abundance: -; v_gene: TRBV30; j_gene: TRBJ1-2; CDR3nt: TGTGCCTGGAGTGTACAAGAGAAGGCCCTCTATGGCTACACCTTC; CDR3aa: CAWSVQEKALYGYTF
d_gene: -; abundance: -; v_gene: TRBV30; j_gene: TRBJ1-6; CDR3nt: TGTGCCTGGAGTGTACGGGCCCCACCCCTCCACTTT; CDR3aa: CAWSVRAPPLHF
d_gene: -; abundance: -; v_gene: TRBV2; j_gene: TRBJ1-6; CDR3nt: TGTGCCAGCACAATGCTATCCTATAATTCACCCCTCCACTTT; CDR3aa: CASTMLSYNSPLHF
d_gene: -; abundance: -; v_gene: TRBV5-1; j_gene: TRBJ1-6; CDR3nt: TGCGCCAGCAGCTTGGACGCAGGGGCGGGTTCACCCCTCCACTTT; CDR3aa: CASSLDAGAGSPLHF
d_gene: -; abundance: -; v_gene: TRBV5-6; j_gene: TRBJ1-5; CDR3nt: TGTGCCAGCAGCCGTCGGGATTCCCGCACCTATAGCAATCAGCCCCAGCATTTT; CDR3aa: CASSRRDSRTYSNQPQHF
d_gene: -; abundance: -; v_gene: TRBV6-5; j_gene: TRBJ1-1; CDR3nt: TGTGCCAGCACTTTGACGGGTGGAGCTGAAGCTTTCTTT; CDR3aa: CASTLTGGAEAFF
d_gene: -; abundance: -; v_gene: TRBV30; j_gene: TRBJ1-2; CDR3nt: TGTGCCTGGAGCATAAGGGCCCTCACAACCGCCGACGGCTACACCTTC; CDR3aa: CAWSIRALTTADGYTF
d_gene: -; abundance: -; v_gene: TRBV5-4; j_gene: TRBJ1-2; CDR3nt: TGTGCCAGCAGCTTGGGGCAGGGCAGCGATAACTATGGCTACACCTTC; CDR3aa: CASSLGQGSDNYGYTF
d_gene: -; abundance: -; v_gene: TRBV4-3; j_gene: TRBJ2-7; CDR3nt: TGCGCCAGCAGCCTAGGGACTGACTACGAGCAGTACTTC; CDR3aa: CASSLGTDYEQYF
d_gene: -; abundance: -; v_gene: TRBV5-1; j_gene: TRBJ2-2; CDR3nt: TGCGCCAGCAGCTCGCTGACAGGCTCTGTCGGGGAGCTGTTTTTT; CDR3aa: CASSSLTGSVGELFF
d_gene: TRBD1; abundance: -; v_gene: TRBV6-1; j_gene: TRBJ1-2; CDR3nt: TGTGCCAGCAGTGGACCCGGGACAGGGGGCGGTAACTATGGCTACACCTTC; CDR3aa: CASSGPGTGGGNYGYTF
d_gene: TRBD1; abundance: -; v_gene: TRBV9; j_gene: TRBJ2-3; CDR3nt: TGTGCCAGCAGCGTAGAAGGACAGGGGGCTCCCAGGTTT; CDR3aa: CASSVEGQGAPRF
d_gene: TRBD1; abundance: -; v_gene: TRBV5-1; j_gene: TRBJ1-1; CDR3nt: TGCGCCAGCAGCGAACAGGGGGAGAACACTGAAGCTTTCTTT; CDR3aa: CASSEQGENTEAFF
d_gene: TRBD2; abundance: -; v_gene: TRBV25-1; j_gene: TRBJ2-5; CDR3nt: TGTGCCAGCAGAAAGACTAGCGGAGAGACCCAGTACTTC; CDR3aa: CASRKTSGETQYF
d_gene: TRBD2; abundance: -; v_gene: TRBV2; j_gene: TRBJ2-7; CDR3nt: TGTGCCAGCATGCGGGAGGTTACTACCTACGAGCAGTACTTC; CDR3aa: CASMREVTTYEQYF